These 15 T cell receptor beta chains originate from one sample sequenced in a study of immune heterogeneity within non-small cell lung tumors. Genomic DNA extracted from bulk tumor tissue served as template. A total of about 0.55 ug was used per sample. Several biopsies were collected from each primary tumor during surgery. They were spaced as far apart as possible within the tumor mass. Curative surgery was undertaken by patients, who had untreated, newly diagnosed non-small cell lung cancer. A multiplex PCR containing 32 V primers and 13 J primers was used to amplify TCR beta CDR3. In TCRdb, the multiplex PCR reads were re-called with MiXCR into one record per CDR3 protein. Seen here are under 20,000 distinct CDR3 sequences, approximately 30% observed once, and the top ten hold about 4%. The sequenced sample consisted of lung tumor tissue. Receptors originate from a man aged 35 to 55 with non-small cell lung cancer.

This clonotype is termed medium-sized. In DNA form, the CDR3 reads TGTGCCAGCAGCCAAGTCGACAGGGGGCAAAGGCAGTACTTC. This encodes CASSQVDRGQRQYF. This sequence joins TRBV3-1 and TRBJ2-7; 10 nucleotides agree with TRBD1. Germline CDR1 LGHDT, CDR2 YNNKEL (reference sequence). Trimming removed 1 base from V and 9 bases from J; junction bases left unmatched: 6. This CDR3 spans 14 amino acids.

This clonotype was found a few times. This chain links TRBV5-1 with TRBJ2-3, with D possibly matching TRBD2 (6 bases). The germline V and J ends were trimmed by 4 bases and 4 bases, with 16 bases remaining between them. This CDR3 comprises 15 residues. Germline V gives CDR1 SGHRS, CDR2 YFSETQ. The CDR3 sequence is CASSRNGRGSDTQYF. The CDR3, as DNA: TGCGCCAGCAGCCGAAACGGGAGAGGATCAGATACGCAGTATTTT.

The chain carries TRBV20-1 and TRBJ2-2; TRBD2 matches 8 bases. Unmatched junction bases numbered 6, after V lost 3 bases and J lost 6 bases. The CDR3 consists of 14 residues. Germline loops: CDR1 DFQATT, CDR2 SNEGSKA (reference sequence). CDR3 sequence: CSASGRAGSGELFF. CDR3 nucleotide sequence: TGCAGTGCTAGCGGGAGGGCCGGCTCCGGGGAGCTGTTTTTT.

This clonotype was detected a few times. A junction end diverges from the germline sequence, so it may reflect a read error. This rearrangement joins TRBV7-3 to TRBJ2-1; D is perhaps TRBD2 (6 bases). Germline values: CDR1 SGHTA, CDR2 FQGTGA. The CDR3 sequence is 16 residues long. The CDR3 loop is CASSITPGSSYNEQFF. The CDR3 DNA is TGTGCCAGCAGCATAACCCCCGGGAGCTCCTACAATGAGCAGTTCTTC.

This clonotype is judged medium-sized. V gene TRBV16 combines with J gene TRBJ2-7, with D possibly TRBD2 on 6 matching bases. The V end lost 4 bases, the J end lost 3 bases, and 19 bases lay between the germline ends. The CDR3 runs to 16 residues. The V gene's germline CDR1 is KGHSY and CDR2 FQNENV. The DNA of the CDR3 is TGTGCCAGCAGCCGAAATGGGGGGAGTGGCGGCTACGAGCAGTACTTC. This translates into CASSRNGGSGGYEQYF.

This clonotype was counted a few times. V usage is TRBV20-1 and J usage is TRBJ1-4; tentatively, D is TRBD1 (5 bases). Germline V lookup: CDR1 DFQATT, CDR2 SNEGSKA (reference sequence). The CDR3 runs 16 residues. V lost 2 bases and J 5 bases, leaving 18 bases between the germline ends. The CDR3 DNA sequence: TGCAGTGCTAGATCAGGACTCGGGGGTTGGAATGAAAAACTGTTTTTT. Its protein product is CSARSGLGGWNEKLFF.

Comments on this clonotype: A read error may explain this, as a much larger clone is one base away. The chain carries TRBV19 and TRBJ2-5, with TRBD1 identical over 9 bases. The junction had 4 bases not matched to a gene; V was cut back by 4 bases and J by 4 bases. Germline loops: CDR1 LNHDA, CDR2 SQIVND (reference sequence). This CDR3 contains 14 residues. CDR3 loop: CASSKTGGAETQYF. CDR3 sequence (DNA): TGTGCCAGTAGTAAAACAGGGGGCGCAGAGACCCAGTACTTC.

The genes are TRBV18 and TRBJ2-1; 10 positions agree with TRBD2. The V gene's germline CDR1 is KGHSH and CDR2 LQKENI. The CDR3 loop spans 15 amino acids. Trimming removed 6 bases from V and 4 bases from J; junction bases left unmatched: 6. The CDR3 DNA reads as TGTGCCAGCTCGCCAGCGGGAGGGAGTTACAATGAGCAGTTCTTC. This gives the protein CASSPAGGSYNEQFF.

This chain joins TRBV3-1 and TRBJ2-2, with D possibly TRBD2 on 7 matching bases. This CDR3 has 18 amino acids. Looked up from germline, CDR1 is LGHDT and CDR2 is YNNKEL (reference sequence). Trimming left V 2 bases short and J 2 bases short, with 18 bases between. CDR3 residues: CASSQWGLADFNTGELFF. Written as DNA, the CDR3 is TGTGCCAGCAGCCAATGGGGGCTAGCGGACTTTAACACCGGGGAGCTGTTTTTT.

This clonotype was seen only once. A much more abundant neighbour one base away suggests this may be a read error. This chain uses TRBV6-9 with TRBJ1-3, with D unresolved. The CDR3 sequence is 16 residues long. From germline, CDR1 is MNHGY and CDR2 SVAAGI. CDR3 protein: CASSYEGSPSANTIYF. The CDR3 bases are TGTGCCAGCAGTTACGAGGGCAGCCCCTCTGCAAACACCATATATTTT.

This clonotype has a single count. This chain links TRBV6-2 or TRBV6-3 with TRBJ2-2; weak D call: TRBD2 (6 bases). Trimming removed 7 bases from V and 4 bases from J, with 19 bases in between. The CDR3 has 16 amino acids. Per the germline V gene, CDR1 is MNHEY and CDR2 is SVGEGT. As DNA, the CDR3 is TGTGCCAGCATCATTTACGGGAGTGGTCCCACCGGGGAGCTGTTTTTT. Residues: CASIIYGSGPTGELFF.

J is TRBJ1-5 and V is TRBV20-1; maybe TRBD1 (5 bases). V was cut by 6 bases and J by 0 bases, with 12 bases left in between. Looked up from germline, CDR1 is DFQATT and CDR2 is SNEGSKA (reference sequence). The CDR3 sequence is 14 residues long. The CDR3 loop is CSARDPNSNQPQHF. Here the CDR3 DNA reads TGCAGTGCGCGGGACCCTAATAGCAATCAGCCCCAGCATTTT.

Ten or more counts support this clonotype. CDR3 in amino acids: CASSFGSYEQYF. The CDR3 region has the DNA TGTGCCAGCAGCTTCGGATCGTACGAGCAGTACTTC. J is TRBJ2-7 and V is TRBV11-2; D is ambiguous. Germline CDR1 is SGHAT and CDR2 is FQNNGV. The CDR3 extends over 12 amino acids. V lost 3 bases to trimming and J lost 4 bases, with 7 bases between them.

This clonotype was picked up many times. V and J are TRBV28 and TRBJ2-3, with 13 bases matching TRBD2. V trimming: 2 bases; J trimming: 5 bases; junction bases outside the gene matches: 1. This CDR3 has 15 amino acids. Germline CDR1 and CDR2: MDHEN and SYDVKM. CDR3 amino acids: CASSLRLAGGDTQYF. DNA for the CDR3: TGTGCCAGCAGTTTAAGACTAGCGGGAGGAGATACGCAGTATTTT.

As concerns this clonotype: A much larger clone lies one base from this, so it may be a read error. The CDR3 loop reads CTSSLAGARETQYF. In nucleotides, the CDR3 is TGTACCAGCAGCTTAGCAGGGGCGCGGGAGACCCAGTACTTC. The rearrangement joins TRBV7-2 to TRBJ2-5; the D gene is possibly TRBD1 (5 bases). The V end lost 0 bases, the J end lost 5 bases, and 10 bases lay between the germline ends. Germline CDR1 SGHTA, CDR2 FQGNSA. CDR3 length equals 14 residues.